Listed below are T cell receptor beta chains from one sample, sequenced in a study of blood T cells in healthy people across ages. TCRdb processed the 5' RACE reads anew with MiXCR; each CDR3 protein has one entry. Of about 1.8 million distinct CDR3 sequences listed, roughly 52% were seen once; the top ten hold over 2%. Material: blood. The receptors derive from a woman aged 40 to 50 in good health. CDR3s include the opening cysteine and the closing phenylalanine or tryptophan. D genes are given only for firm matches. Some rows have no size entry. The others give once, few or many, or a class for an expanded clone.

- TRBJ2-3 - TRBV6-6 15 CASSRRDEGTDTQYF TGTGCCAGCAGTCGACGGGACGAGGGCACAGATACTCAGTATTTT
TRBD1 TRBJ1-1 - TRBV28 15 CASSQQSTGVTEAFF TGTGCCAGCAGTCAACAGTCGACAGGGGTGACTGAAGCTTTCTTT
TRBD1 TRBJ1-5 - TRBV28 17 CASSQIQPTGVDQPQHF TGTGCCAGCAGTCAGATCCAGCCGACAGGGGTGGATCAGCCCCAGCATTTT
- TRBJ2-1 - TRBV7-2 11 CASSSPFEQFF TGTGCCAGCAGCTCTCCCTTTGAGCAGTTCTTC
TRBD2 TRBJ2-1 - TRBV7-3 14 CASSSGTRGETQFF TGTGCCAGCAGCTCTGGGACTAGGGGAGAGACCCAGTTCTTC
TRBD1 TRBJ2-4 - TRBV2 16 CASSGGRGTAKNIQYF TGTGCCAGCTCAGGGGGCCGGGGGACCGCCAAAAACATTCAGTACTTC
- TRBJ2-7 - TRBV4-1 16 CASSHHVTGSSYEQYF TGCGCCAGCAGCCATCACGTAACAGGCAGCTCCTACGAGCAGTACTTC
- TRBJ1-2 - TRBV27 16 CASSSSLGDRYYGYTF TGTGCCAGCAGTTCATCCCTAGGAGACCGCTACTATGGCTACACCTTC
TRBD2 TRBJ2-7 - TRBV10-3 16 CAISETSGGTAAEQYF TGTGCCATCAGTGAAACTAGCGGGGGAACCGCCGCCGAGCAGTACTTC
- TRBJ2-5 - TRBV7-8 16 CASSNHGTLMQETQYF TGTGCCAGCAGCAACCACGGGACTCTTATGCAAGAGACCCAGTACTTC
TRBD2 TRBJ2-1 few TRBV4-3 17 CASSQDRTSGGAHEQFF TGCGCCAGCAGCCAAGACCGGACTAGCGGGGGGGCACATGAGCAGTTCTTC
TRBD1 TRBJ1-1 - TRBV20-1 15 CRTKKGQGAFDEAFF TGCAGGACTAAAAAGGGACAGGGGGCTTTTGATGAAGCTTTCTTT
- TRBJ1-5 few TRBV4-2 14 CASSQDGRDQPQHF TGTGCCAGCAGCCAAGATGGTAGAGATCAGCCCCAGCATTTT
TRBD1 TRBJ2-1 few TRBV29-1 14 CSVDGAGGINEQFF TGCAGCGTTGACGGGGCAGGGGGAATAAATGAGCAGTTCTTC
- TRBJ1-1 few TRBV6-5 16 CASSYSRGRRNTEAFF TGTGCCAGCAGTTACTCGCGGGGACGGCGGAACACTGAAGCTTTCTTT
- TRBJ2-5 - TRBV7-9 17 CASSPGQPSRTQETQYF TGTGCCAGCAGCCCAGGACAACCTAGTCGTACCCAAGAGACCCAGTACTTC
- TRBJ2-3 - TRBV10-2 15 CASRGDGTSTDTQYF TGCGCCAGCAGGGGGGACGGTACTAGCACAGATACGCAGTATTTT
TRBD1 TRBJ2-1 - TRBV28 14 CASSLRDRHNEQFF TGTGCCAGCAGTCTCCGGGACAGACACAATGAGCAGTTCTTC
- TRBJ2-5 few TRBV20-1 16 CSARDLYGQGKETQYF TGCAGTGCTAGAGATCTCTATGGGCAGGGGAAGGAGACCCAGTACTTC
- TRBJ1-2 few TRBV7-2 15 CASSLHHDRNYGYTF TGTGCCAGCAGCTTGCATCACGACAGAAACTATGGCTACACCTTC
- TRBJ2-7 - TRBV7-9 14 CASSLVGTTYEQYF TGTGCCAGCAGCTTGGTTGGGACCACCTACGAGCAGTACTTC
TRBD2 TRBJ2-3 - TRBV3-1 18 CASSRTGGSGGATDTQYF TGTGCCAGCAGCCGAACAGGTGGTAGCGGGGGGGCCACAGATACGCAGTATTTT
TRBD2 TRBJ2-6 few TRBV20-1 16 CSARPGGAPGANVLTF TGCAGTGCTAGACCGGGAGGGGCACCTGGGGCCAACGTCCTGACTTTC
- TRBJ2-1 - TRBV20-1 16 CSARRGGERIVNEQFF TGCAGTGCTAGGAGGGGGGGGGAGCGAATAGTGAATGAGCAGTTCTTC
TRBD1 TRBJ1-6 - TRBV3-1 14 CASSQPQGASPLHF TGTGCCAGCAGCCAGCCACAGGGGGCTTCACCCCTCCACTTT
- TRBJ2-5 - TRBV29-1 12 CSVYDGQETQYF TGCAGCGTTTACGACGGTCAAGAGACCCAGTACTTC
TRBD1 TRBJ2-3 - TRBV2 17 CASTGTGDVWHTDTQYF TGTGCCAGCACCGGGACAGGGGATGTTTGGCACACAGATACGCAGTATTTT
- TRBJ2-5 - TRBV23-1 12 CASTQWKGPRYF TGCGCCAGCACCCAATGGAAGGGGCCGCGGTACTTC
TRBD1 TRBJ1-2 - TRBV6-2/TRBV6-3 16 CASSYTGTGDNYGYTF TGTGCCAGCAGTTACACCGGGACAGGGGACAACTATGGCTACACCTTC
- TRBJ1-2 once TRBV7-2 14 CASSLGPGPYGYTF TGTGCCAGCAGCTTAGGCCCAGGGCCCTATGGCTACACCTTC
TRBD2 TRBJ2-1 few TRBV4-1 17 CASSQPGLAGNYNEQFF TGCGCCAGCAGCCAACCGGGACTAGCGGGGAATTACAATGAGCAGTTCTTC
- TRBJ2-1 few TRBV29-1 12 CSVDEQGNEQFF TGCAGCGTTGATGAACAGGGAAATGAGCAGTTCTTC
- TRBJ2-1 - TRBV9 14 CASSPRVVGDEQFF TGCGCCAGCAGCCCCAGGGTGGTAGGGGATGAGCAGTTCTTC
TRBD1 TRBJ1-1 few TRBV29-1 13 CSVAGRGQGEAFF TGCAGCGTAGCGGGGAGGGGGCAAGGTGAAGCTTTCTTT
- TRBJ2-5 few TRBV29-1 14 CSVEQGPQGETQYF TGCAGCGTTGAGCAGGGCCCCCAGGGAGAGACCCAGTACTTC
- TRBJ2-3 - TRBV12-3/TRBV12-4 11 CASTDGNTQYF TGTGCCAGCACGGACGGGAATACGCAGTATTTT
- TRBJ1-6 - TRBV13 12 CASSSRYSPLHF TGTGCCAGCAGCTCGAGATATTCACCCCTCCACTTT
- TRBJ2-6 - TRBV27 16 CASSFRAGAGANVLTF TGTGCCAGCAGTTTTAGGGCAGGGGCCGGGGCCAACGTCCTGACTTTC
- TRBJ2-5 - TRBV6-6 13 CASSSGTPETQYF TGTGCCAGCAGTTCAGGGACCCCGGAGACCCAGTACTTC
- TRBJ2-7 - TRBV28 12 CASSSLPSEQYF TGTGCCAGCAGTTCCCTCCCCTCCGAGCAGTACTTC
- TRBJ2-4 - TRBV4-1 15 CASSQVEGAKDIQYF TGCGCCAGCAGCCAAGTAGAGGGAGCCAAAGACATTCAGTACTTC